These 18 T cell receptor beta chains originate from one sample sequenced in a study of blood T cell repertoires in COVID-19. Libraries were prepared by immunoSEQ multiplex PCR; TCRdb keeps only in-frame clonotypes and omits some of them. The sample carries some 180,000 clones, about 77% recorded once. The specimen sequenced was peripheral blood. These receptors were obtained from a woman older than 75 with active or convalescent COVID-19.

The chain has TRBV5-4 and TRBJ2-7, with 7 bases identical to TRBD1. The length of the CDR3 is 15 residues. V shed 4 bases and J 4 bases; nucleotides not matched to a gene: 11. From germline, CDR1 is SGHNT and CDR2 YYREEE (reference sequence). The CDR3 here is CASSLGGQVTYEQYF. CDR3 coding DNA: TGTGCCAGCAGCCTCGGTGGACAGGTGACATACGAGCAGTACTTC.

The rearrangement links TRBV12-3 or TRBV12-4 to TRBJ2-7, with no clear D. The V and J ends lost 5 bases and 3 bases respectively, with 11 bases between them. The CDR3 is made up of 13 amino acids. The CDR3 nucleotides are TGTGCCAGCAGTCATCTACAGAACTACGAGCAGTACTTC. Its translation: CASSHLQNYEQYF.

The rearrangement joins TRBV27 to TRBJ2-7, with D perhaps TRBD1 (5 bases). The V end lost 5 bases, the J end lost 3 bases, and 11 bases lay between the germline ends. The CDR3 is 13 residues long. Germline V gene data show CDR1 as MNHEY and CDR2 as SMNVEV (reference sequence). The CDR3 DNA is TGTGCCAGCAGTCCCACAGGCCTCTACGAGCAGTACTTC. It is translated as CASSPTGLYEQYF.

This clone was found once. V gene TRBV7-8 combines with J gene TRBJ1-1, with TRBD1 as a possible D gene (5 bases). Germline loops: CDR1 SGHVS, CDR2 FQNEAQ. V lost 5 bases and J 0 bases, leaving 7 bases between the germline ends. CDR3 length: 13 amino acids. CDR3 DNA sequence: TGTGCCAGCAGCGGCAGGGTGAACACTGAAGCTTTCTTT. It is translated as CASSGRVNTEAFF.

This clone was seen only once. The rearrangement joins TRBV7-8 to TRBJ2-1, with D possibly TRBD2 on 7 matching bases. There are 14 residues in the CDR3. The germline V gene has CDR1 SGHVS and CDR2 FQNEAQ. Between the trimmed V and J ends, which lost 10 bases and 2 bases, there was a span of 15 bases. In DNA, the CDR3 is TGTGCCACCGGAAGGGGGGGCCCCTACAATGAGCAGTTCTTC. Encoded protein: CATGRGGPYNEQFF.

The rearrangement joins TRBV5-5 to TRBJ2-1; 12 bases fit TRBD1. Germline trimming cut 3 bases from V and 1 base from J; bases unmatched to any gene: 8. There are 18 residues in the CDR3. Germline CDR1 is SGHKS and CDR2 is YYEKEE (reference sequence). The CDR3 nucleotides read TGTGCCAGCAGCTCCACGGGACAGGGGGCAGTTTCCTACAATGAGCAGTTCTTC. Translation: CASSSTGQGAVSYNEQFF.

V is TRBV19 and J is TRBJ2-2, with TRBD1 matching 11 bases. CDR1 is LNHDA, CDR2 SQIVND, per germline (reference sequence). The V segment lost 5 bases and the J segment 4 bases; nucleotides outside the gene matches: 6. The CDR3 extends over 16 amino acids. CDR3 DNA: TGTGCCAGTAGTGCTCGGACAGGGGGCATCACCGGGGAGCTGTTTTTT. Translating gives CASSARTGGITGELFF.

This chain joins TRBV29-1 and TRBJ1-1; TRBD1 agrees at 12 bases. The V segment lost 4 bases and the J segment 4 bases; nucleotides outside the gene matches: 1. From germline, CDR1 is SQVTM and CDR2 ANQGSEA. The CDR3 sequence is 13 residues long. CDR3 nucleotide sequence: TGCAGCGTTGGGGACAGGGGGCCCACTGAAGCTTTCTTT. As protein: CSVGDRGPTEAFF.

V gene TRBV9 combines with J gene TRBJ2-5; 13 nucleotides line up with TRBD2. The length of the CDR3 is 16 residues. The junction had 5 bases not matched to a gene; V was cut back by 3 bases and J by 3 bases. The germline V gene has CDR1 SGDLS and CDR2 YYNGEE. The CDR3 bases are TGTGCCAGCAGCGCCGGTGGACTAGCGGGAGAAGAGACCCAGTACTTC. It is translated as CASSAGGLAGEETQYF.

The V call is TRBV18, the J call TRBJ1-1; D uncertain. Germline loops: CDR1 KGHSH, CDR2 LQKENI. Between the trimmed V and J ends, which lost 6 bases and 3 bases, there was a span of 5 bases. The CDR3 runs to 11 residues. CDR3 loop: CASSPDTEAFF. The DNA of the CDR3 is TGTGCCAGCTCCCCGGACACTGAAGCTTTCTTT.

This clone was found many times. The chain's CDR3 is CASSPVGGTGATGELFF. CDR3 DNA sequence: TGTGCCAGCAGCCCAGTGGGTGGGACAGGGGCCACCGGGGAGCTGTTTTTT. The V call is TRBV7-3, the J call TRBJ2-2; 10 nucleotides align to TRBD1. Losses at the gene ends were 5 bases for V and 4 bases for J; bases not matched to a gene: 10. The CDR3 runs to 17 residues. Per germline, CDR1 SGHTA and CDR2 FQGTGA.

V gene TRBV27 combines with J gene TRBJ2-2, with a weak D call TRBD1 (6 bases). The ends were cut back, 5 bases at V and 9 bases at J, with 19 bases in the middle. This CDR3 is built from 15 residues. Germline values: CDR1 MNHEY, CDR2 SMNVEV (reference sequence). CDR3 amino acids: CASSPGQIQHRELFF. CDR3 bases: TGTGCCAGCAGTCCAGGACAGATACAACACCGGGAGCTGTTTTTT.

This chain uses TRBV27 with TRBJ1-6; 7 bases match TRBD1. Germline values: CDR1 MNHEY, CDR2 SMNVEV (reference sequence). The length of the CDR3 is 18 residues. V trimming: 3 bases; J trimming: 0 bases; junction bases outside the gene matches: 8. Written as DNA, the CDR3 is TGTGCCAGCAGTTTTTTGCAGGGGGAAACCTCCTATAATTCACCCCTCCACTTT. This encodes CASSFLQGETSYNSPLHF.

This chain uses TRBV7-2 with TRBJ2-3, with 7 bases fitting TRBD1. Losses at the gene ends were 5 bases for V and 5 bases for J; bases not matched to a gene: 7. The CDR3 has 14 residues. Germline lookup yields CDR1 SGHTA and CDR2 FQGNSA. CDR3 sequence: CASSKDRALDTQYF. The DNA of the CDR3 is TGTGCCAGCAGCAAAGACAGGGCTTTAGATACGCAGTATTTT.

The genes are TRBV30 and TRBJ2-6; the D gene is possibly TRBD2 (6 bases). The germline CDR1 and CDR2 sequences are GTSNPN and SVGIG (reference sequence). V lost 3 bases and J 0 bases, leaving 21 bases between the germline ends. The CDR3 length is 19 residues. The CDR3, as DNA: TGTGCCTGGAGACCCCAAGGAGGGCGCCTTTTCTCTGGGGCCAACGTCCTGACTTTC. It encodes CAWRPQGGRLFSGANVLTF.

Concerning this clone itself: The sample has other DNA sequences that encode this CDR3 too. The rearrangement joins TRBV20-1 to TRBJ2-7; D unresolved. The CDR3 extends over 11 amino acids. Germline values: CDR1 DFQATT, CDR2 SNEGSKA (reference sequence). Trimming cost V 4 bases and J 7 bases, with 11 bases left between them. DNA of the CDR3: TGCAGTGCTATTCCGGGTTCTGAGCAGTACTTC. Amino acid sequence: CSAIPGSEQYF.

This sequence joins TRBV7-2 and TRBJ1-2; TRBD1 matches at 9 bases. Germline CDR1 and CDR2: SGHTA and FQGNSA. The junction had 8 bases not matched to a gene; V was cut back by 4 bases and J by 5 bases. This CDR3 is 15 amino acids long. CDR3 in DNA: TGTGCCAGCAGCTCAAGAGAGGGACAGGGTTATGGCTACACCTTC. This gives the protein CASSSREGQGYGYTF.

The chain employs TRBV28 and TRBJ2-1; 9 bases are shared with TRBD2. J was trimmed by 0 bases and V by 6 bases; bases with no gene match: 15. Per germline, CDR1 MDHEN and CDR2 SYDVKM. This CDR3 has 19 residues. The CDR3 here is CASRFQGLALSSSYNEQFF. The CDR3 region has the DNA TGTGCCAGCAGATTCCAGGGACTAGCCCTCAGTAGCTCCTACAATGAGCAGTTCTTC.